This TCR beta chain was recorded in a study of early T cells in non-severe SARS-CoV-2 infection. The CDR3 length is 12 residues. Germline assignment: CDR1 MDHEN and CDR2 SYDVKM. The ends were cut back, 8 bases at V and 2 bases at J, with 9 bases in the middle. On this clonotype itself: Its specificity is not known.

Attachment of unique molecular identifiers to individual cDNA molecules was performed. MiXCR, run by TCRdb on the 5' RACE reads, gives a single entry per CDR3 protein. The repertoire has roughly 110,000 distinct CDR3 sequences, 11% of them found once; the top ten carry 6.5% to 8%. Findings and caveats of the study: Private and CD4 specificities were missed by VDJdb matching, skewed to anti-spike CD8.

Source material: whole blood. The source is an adult who was a healthcare worker with PCR-confirmed SARS-CoV-2 infection or an uninfected control (not recorded which). J is TRBJ1-2 and V is TRBV28; D uncertain. In DNA, the CDR3 is TGTGCCAGCCGGCGAAGAAACTATGGCTACACCTTC. It yields the protein CASRRRNYGYTF.